The 30 T cell receptor beta chains listed next were all sequenced from one sample in a study of blood T cell repertoires in COVID-19. Profiled with immunoSEQ multiplex PCR; TCRdb holds only in-frame clones, not every one. The sample has almost 250,000 clones; more than 75% are singletons. Sequencing was done on a sample of peripheral blood. These receptors originate from an older woman who had recovered from COVID-19.

V and J are TRBV29-1 and TRBJ2-5; the D gene is possibly TRBD1 (6 bases). This CDR3 contains 12 residues. Per the germline V gene, CDR1 is SQVTM and CDR2 is ANQGSEA. Trimming left V 4 bases short and J 3 bases short, with 9 bases between. This CDR3 reads CSVADSKETQYF. The DNA of the CDR3 is TGCAGCGTTGCGGACAGTAAAGAGACCCAGTACTTC.

The rearrangement links TRBV28 to TRBJ1-6; 7 positions agree with TRBD1. CDR3 length: 18 amino acids. With V trimmed by 7 bases and J by 4 bases, 16 bases remained unmatched. Germline assignment: CDR1 MDHEN and CDR2 SYDVKM. The CDR3 protein is CASIRTGEGGFYNSPLHF. The CDR3 region has the DNA TGTGCCAGCATCCGAACAGGGGAAGGCGGTTTTTATAATTCACCCCTCCACTTT.

This clone has only a few counts. This chain uses TRBV5-1 with TRBJ2-7, with a tentative D call TRBD2 (5 bases). Trimming left V 1 base short and J 2 bases short, with 16 bases between. This CDR3 has 16 amino acids. Germline values: CDR1 SGHRS, CDR2 YFSETQ. CDR3 bases: TGCGCCAGCAGCTTGACTAGTAAGGACGGGACCTACGAGCAGTACTTC. It codes for CASSLTSKDGTYEQYF.

This chain joins TRBV14 and TRBJ2-7; the match to TRBD1 covers 9 bases. The germline CDR1 and CDR2 sequences are SGHDN and FVKESK. The CDR3 has 13 residues. V shed 5 bases and J 2 bases; nucleotides not matched to a gene: 1. The CDR3 DNA follows: TGTGCCAGCAGCGGACAGGGGACCTACGAGCAGTACTTC. Its protein product is CASSGQGTYEQYF.

The gene calls are TRBV18 and TRBJ2-7, with D hard to call. The CDR3 contains 14 residues. CDR1 is KGHSH and CDR2 is LQKENI in the germline V gene. Trimming took 3 bases from V and 2 from J, leaving 11 bases between them. The CDR3 protein is CASSPPTDTYEQYF. CDR3 DNA sequence: TGTGCCAGCTCACCCCCCACAGACACCTACGAGCAGTACTTC.

The J gene is TRBJ1-2, the V gene TRBV5-8; no definite D call. This CDR3 has 11 amino acids. CDR1 is SGHTS and CDR2 is YDEGEE in the germline V gene. V lost 2 bases and J 5 bases, leaving 4 bases between the germline ends. CDR3 region: CASSLEYGYTF. The CDR3 DNA is TGTGCCAGCAGCTTAGAGTATGGCTACACCTTC.

The rearrangement links TRBV9 to TRBJ2-1, with D possibly being TRBD1 (6 bases). The germline CDR1 and CDR2 sequences are SGDLS and YYNGEE. The V end lost 3 bases, the J end lost 1 base, and 11 bases lay between the germline ends. The length of the CDR3 is 15 residues. CDR3 bases: TGTGCCAGCAGCGGCAGGGGTGGGTCCTACAATGAGCAGTTCTTC. It yields the protein CASSGRGGSYNEQFF. Using reference TRBV9 and TRBJ2-1 for the parts outside the CDR3, the full variable domain is DSGVTQTPKHLITATGQRVTLRCSPRSGDLSVYWYQQSLDQGLQFLIQYYNGEERAKGNILERFSAQQFPDLHSELNLSSLELGDSALYFCASSGRGGSYNEQFFGPGTRLTVL.

The table lists this clone with a count of one. The chain has TRBV7-8 and TRBJ1-3; unclear D gene. The CDR3 extends over 14 amino acids. Trimming took off 5 bases at V and 3 bases at J, with 11 bases between the two ends. CDR1 is SGHVS and CDR2 is FQNEAQ in the germline V gene. The DNA of the CDR3 is TGTGCCAGCAGCACACCTGGACTTGGAAACACCATATATTTT. Translation: CASSTPGLGNTIYF.

This chain links TRBV7-2 with TRBJ1-5, with D tentatively TRBD1 (5 bases). The CDR3 contains 13 residues. Germline loops: CDR1 SGHTA, CDR2 FQGNSA. Between the trimmed V and J ends, which lost 3 bases and 3 bases, there was a span of 6 bases. DNA of the CDR3: TGTGCCAGCAGCTTGACAGTCAATCAGCCCCAGCATTTT. The encoded protein is CASSLTVNQPQHF.

This clone was observed many times. The rearrangement links TRBV7-2 to TRBJ2-5; tentatively, D is TRBD2 (6 bases). CDR1 and CDR2 from the germline V gene are SGHTA and FQGNSA. V was shortened by 6 bases and J by 5 bases, with 13 bases between the two germline ends. The CDR3 runs 13 residues. Written as DNA, the CDR3 is TGTGCCAGCAGAGGGACTTCGTTTGAGACCCAGTACTTC. It codes for CASRGTSFETQYF.

V gene TRBV5-1 combines with J gene TRBJ2-1; D might be TRBD1 (6 bases). CDR3 size: 15 residues. Germline assignment: CDR1 SGHRS and CDR2 YFSETQ. V was cut by 8 bases and J by 4 bases, with 19 bases left in between. The CDR3 is CASKLRGASYNEQFF. DNA for the CDR3: TGCGCCAGTAAACTCAGGGGCGCTTCGTACAATGAGCAGTTCTTC.

The chain's CDR3 is CASSLGQGAYGYTF. CDR3 in DNA: TGCGCCAGCAGCTTGGGACAGGGGGCCTATGGCTACACCTTC. The gene calls are TRBV5-1 and TRBJ1-2, with 10 bases identical to TRBD1. CDR1 SGHRS and CDR2 YFSETQ come from the germline V gene. The CDR3 loop spans 14 amino acids. V trimming: 0 bases; J trimming: 4 bases; junction bases outside the gene matches: 0.

The rearrangement joins TRBV4-1 to TRBJ1-2; weak D call: TRBD1 (5 bases). Germline CDR1 MGHRA, CDR2 YSYEKL. CDR3 length: 18 amino acids. The germline V and J ends were trimmed by 0 bases and 2 bases, with 19 bases remaining between them. The CDR3 DNA sequence: TGCGCCAGCAGCCAAGATAACCGGGGGAGTTTTGGCAACTATGGCTACACCTTC. Residues: CASSQDNRGSFGNYGYTF.

J is TRBJ1-1 and V is TRBV11-2, with no clear D. This CDR3 has 16 residues. V was shortened by 1 base and J by 0 bases, with 12 bases between the two germline ends. Per germline, CDR1 SGHAT and CDR2 FQNNGV. CDR3 nucleotide sequence: TGTGCCAGCAGCTTAGCGCCCGGGAGCATGAACACTGAAGCTTTCTTT. It specifies CASSLAPGSMNTEAFF.

CDR3 sequence (DNA): TGTGCCAGTAGTATAGGAGGGGATACGCAGTATTTT. Translation gives CASSIGGDTQYF. The gene calls are TRBV19 and TRBJ2-3; maybe TRBD2 (5 bases). Germline loops: CDR1 LNHDA, CDR2 SQIVND (reference sequence). The CDR3 loop spans 12 amino acids. Trimming took off 1 base at V and 6 bases at J, with 5 bases between the two ends. Using reference TRBV19 and TRBJ2-3 for the parts outside the CDR3, the full variable domain is DGGITQSPKYLFRKEGQNVTLSCEQNLNHDAMYWYRQDPGQGLRLIYYSQIVNDFQKGDIAEGYSVSREKKESFPLTVTSAQKNPTAFYLCASSIGGDTQYFGPGTRLTVL.

The chain couples TRBV6-2 or TRBV6-3 to TRBJ1-6; 8 nucleotides agree with TRBD1. J lost 10 bases, V lost 4 bases, and 6 bases had no gene match. Per germline, CDR1 MNHEY and CDR2 SVGEGT. The CDR3 totals 14 residues. The CDR3 reads CASSWADRVSPLHF. The CDR3 DNA follows: TGTGCCAGCAGTTGGGCGGACAGGGTCTCACCCCTCCACTTT.

V gene TRBV6-5 combines with J gene TRBJ2-1; 11 positions agree with TRBD2. The CDR3 totals 12 residues. Germline CDR1 reads MNHEY; CDR2 reads SVGAGI. Trimming took 6 bases from V and 15 from J; bases not matched to a gene: 7. CDR3 amino acids: CASRDSGGEGFF. CDR3 coding DNA: TGTGCCAGCAGGGATAGCGGGGGGGAGGGGTTCTTC.

The J gene is TRBJ1-1, the V gene TRBV5-1, with D unresolved. The CDR3 runs 15 residues. Germline CDR1 reads SGHRS; CDR2 reads YFSETQ. With 0 bases removed from V and 5 bases from J, the gap between germline ends came to 14 bases. The CDR3 bases are TGCGCCAGCAGCTTGGAATCTCTCGGTTATACTGAAGCTTTCTTT. It yields the protein CASSLESLGYTEAFF.

This chain links TRBV7-2 with TRBJ1-2; D is unclear. V was cut by 5 bases and J by 5 bases, with 15 bases left in between. The germline CDR1 and CDR2 sequences are SGHTA and FQGNSA. The CDR3 totals 14 residues. The CDR3 protein is CASSPDAGLYGYTF. The CDR3 DNA reads as TGTGCCAGCAGCCCCGATGCAGGCCTATATGGCTACACCTTC.

A note on this clone: Other nucleotide sequences from this sample produce the same CDR3. The J gene is TRBJ1-1, the V gene TRBV4-1, with D possibly being TRBD1 (6 bases). Trimming removed 4 bases from V and 3 bases from J, with 15 bases in between. This CDR3 is 15 amino acids long. The germline gives CDR1 MGHRA, CDR2 YSYEKL. The CDR3 DNA follows: TGCGCCAGCAGCCTTACAGGGTCCTCGGACACTGAAGCTTTCTTT. Its protein product is CASSLTGSSDTEAFF.

The CDR3 reads CASSVTSGAVDTQYF. Here the CDR3 DNA reads TGTGCCAGCAGCGTAACTAGCGGCGCTGTAGATACGCAGTATTTT. This chain joins TRBV9 and TRBJ2-3; 8 bases align to TRBD2. This CDR3 spans 15 amino acids. The V segment lost 1 base and the J segment 5 bases; nucleotides outside the gene matches: 6. Germline V gives CDR1 SGDLS, CDR2 YYNGEE.

The J gene is TRBJ1-3, the V gene TRBV7-6, with a possible D match to TRBD1 (6 bases). Trimming removed 5 bases at V and 0 bases at J, with 14 bases between. The CDR3 extends over 16 amino acids. From germline, CDR1 is SGHVS and CDR2 FNYEAQ. CDR3 amino acids: CASSPRGQSSGNTIYF. The CDR3, as DNA: TGTGCCAGCAGCCCGCGAGGACAGAGCTCTGGAAACACCATATATTTT. Full variable domain (outside the CDR3, taken from reference TRBV7-6 and TRBJ1-3): GAGVSQSPRYKVTKRGQDVALRCDPISGHVSLYWYRQALGQGPEFLTYFNYEAQQDKSGLPNDRFSAERPEGSISTLTIQRTEQRDSAMYRCASSPRGQSSGNTIYFGEGSWLTVV.

In this sample, this clone turned up a few times. The V call is TRBV6-5, the J call TRBJ2-4, with 7 nucleotides matching TRBD1. CDR3 length: 14 residues. Trimming at V came to 4 bases and at J to 7 bases, leaving 7 bases not matched to a gene. Germline CDR1 reads MNHEY; CDR2 reads SVGAGI. The CDR3 protein is CASSSFDRVNIQYF. The CDR3 bases are TGTGCCAGCAGTTCTTTCGACAGGGTCAACATTCAGTACTTC.

This clone was found once. The rearrangement joins TRBV29-1 to TRBJ1-2; 11 bases match TRBD1. Looked up from germline, CDR1 is SQVTM and CDR2 is ANQGSEA. V dropped 6 bases and J dropped 3; count of bases not matched to a gene: 6. The CDR3 loop spans 14 amino acids. The CDR3 DNA is TGCAGCGTGGGGGGACAGGGGGATTACTATGGCTACACCTTC. Protein sequence: CSVGGQGDYYGYTF. The full variable domain, rest sourced from reference TRBV29-1 and TRBJ1-2, is SAVISQKPSRDICQRGTSLTIQCQVDSQVTMMFWYRQQPGQSLTLIATANQGSEATYESGFVIDKFPISRPNLTFSTLTVSNMSPEDSSIYLCSVGGQGDYYGYTFGSGTRLTVV.

This chain joins TRBV7-2 and TRBJ1-2, with 9 positions matching TRBD1. Trimming at V came to 1 base and at J to 8 bases, leaving 2 bases not matched to a gene. CDR3 length: 13 amino acids. Per the germline V gene, CDR1 is SGHTA and CDR2 is FQGNSA. For the CDR3, the DNA is TGTGCCAGCAGCTTAGACAGGGGGCTAGGCTACACCTTC. It is translated as CASSLDRGLGYTF.

This chain uses TRBV27 with TRBJ1-2; 7 bases align to TRBD1. The V gene end was trimmed by 6 bases and the J gene end by 2 bases; junction bases not matched to a gene: 12. Germline V CDR1 and CDR2: MNHEY, SMNVEV (reference sequence). The CDR3 is 16 residues long. The chain's CDR3 is CASRGMTGRVNYGYTF. The CDR3 DNA reads TGTGCCAGCAGAGGCATGACAGGGCGTGTAAACTATGGCTACACCTTC.

This chain uses TRBV28 with TRBJ1-3, with D possibly matching TRBD1 (5 bases). Between the trimmed V and J ends, which lost 5 bases and 0 bases, there was a span of 14 bases. Germline lookup yields CDR1 MDHEN and CDR2 SYDVKM. The CDR3 has 16 residues. Here the CDR3 DNA reads TGTGCCAGCAGTCACCAGGGCCTCCTCTCTGGAAACACCATATATTTT. Its protein is CASSHQGLLSGNTIYF.

The chain uses TRBV12-3 or TRBV12-4 and TRBJ2-7; 8 nucleotides align to TRBD1. CDR3 size: 13 residues. V was clipped by 8 bases and J by 3 bases; unmatched bases: 6. CDR3 sequence: CASGRDRSYEQYF. CDR3 bases: TGTGCCAGCGGCCGGGACAGGAGCTACGAGCAGTACTTC.

This clone came up a few times. This chain uses TRBV29-1 with TRBJ2-5; D is ambiguous. The length of the CDR3 is 12 residues. Germline-derived CDR1 and CDR2 are SQVTM and ANQGSEA. Between the trimmed V and J ends, which lost 3 bases and 0 bases, there was a span of 5 bases. The DNA of the CDR3 is TGCAGCGTTGACAGGAACCAAGAGACCCAGTACTTC. It codes for CSVDRNQETQYF. The complete variable domain, with remaining parts taken from reference TRBV29-1 and TRBJ2-5, reads SAVISQKPSRDICQRGTSLTIQCQVDSQVTMMFWYRQQPGQSLTLIATANQGSEATYESGFVIDKFPISRPNLTFSTLTVSNMSPEDSSIYLCSVDRNQETQYFGPGTRLLVL.

This clone showed up just once. V gene TRBV2 combines with J gene TRBJ1-2; D gene uncertain. V dropped 0 bases and J dropped 8 bases, with 13 bases sitting between them. This CDR3 spans 14 amino acids. Per the germline V gene, CDR1 is SNHLY and CDR2 is FYNNEI. CDR3 coding DNA: TGTGCCAGCAGTGAAGCCCGGCGGTTGAGGGGCTACACCTTC. As protein: CASSEARRLRGYTF.